Listed here is a single TCR beta chain. Investigators performed immunoSEQ version v3.0 at survey level. Profiling relied on immunoSEQ multiplex PCR, and the TCRdb table lists in-frame clones only, not all of them. This table has over 10,000 clones, approximately 90% appearing once. This entry belongs to a study of long-term antiretroviral therapy in people with HIV. The germline gives CDR1 SEHNR, CDR2 FQNEAQ (reference sequence). This CDR3 has 18 residues. Trimming took 3 bases from V and 2 from J; bases not matched to a gene: 8. The clonotype was recovered from a woman in her thirties or forties with HIV. The sequencing used unsorted PBMCs, collected 2.1 years after starting antiretroviral therapy. The genes are TRBV7-9 and TRBJ2-3; 13 bases agree with TRBD2. CDR3: CASSFRWTSGGYTDTQYF. The CDR3 nucleotides read TGTGCCAGCAGCTTCCGATGGACTAGCGGGGGATACACAGATACGCAGTATTTT.